The 21 T cell receptor beta chains given below trace back to one sample, sequenced in a study of CD4 and CD8 cells across lung adenocarcinoma regions. TCRdb reprocessed the PCR reads via MiXCR and lists one record per CDR3 protein. In the table there are under 20,000 distinct CDR3 sequences, 50% of which are singletons. Sample: CD8+ T cells from the margin of a lung tumor. All receptors come from a male donor with lung adenocarcinoma. The CD4 and CD8 labels of this study may be unreliable.

With respect to this clonotype: The junction does not match germline at one end; this may be a read error. This rearrangement joins TRBV6-1 to TRBJ2-3; maybe TRBD1 (6 bases). Per germline, CDR1 MNHNS and CDR2 SASEGT. This CDR3 has 12 residues. CDR3: CASSQGGDTQYF. The CDR3 DNA reads as TGTGCCAGCAGTCAAGGGGGAGATACCCAGTATTTT.

Comment on this clonotype: At one end, the junction sequence differs from germline, possibly due to a read error. The chain has TRBV6-1 and TRBJ2-4; TRBD1 matches 9 bases. Germline CDR1 and CDR2: MNHNS and SASEGT. The CDR3 spans 15 residues. Here the CDR3 reads CASSPQDRGGNILYF. The CDR3 DNA follows: TGTGCCAGCAGTCCCCAGGACAGGGGAGGTAACATTCTGTATTTC.

This clonotype is termed medium-sized. This chain uses TRBV6-1 with TRBJ2-1; 7 positions match TRBD2. The better agreement between TRBJ2-7 and the DNA end casts doubt on the J call. The CDR3 is 14 amino acids. In germline, CDR1 is MNHNS, CDR2 SASEGT. The CDR3 is CASSEVAGDYEQYF. CDR3 coding DNA: TGTGCCAGCAGTGAAGTGGCGGGAGACTACGAGCAGTACTTC.

This clonotype was recorded a few times. The chain combines TRBV6-5 with TRBJ1-1; no definite D call. The V end was cut by 2 bases, the J end by 2 bases, with 6 bases between. CDR1 is MNHEY and CDR2 is SVGAGI in the germline V gene. This CDR3 contains 13 residues. The CDR3 region has the DNA TGTGCCAGCAGTTACGTTGTAAACACTGAAGCTTTCTTT. It specifies CASSYVVNTEAFF.

This clonotype was picked up a small number of times. The rearrangement links TRBV3-1 to TRBJ2-1; the D gene is possibly TRBD2 (5 bases). Trimming left V 7 bases short and J 7 bases short, with 14 bases between. The CDR3 spans 13 residues. Germline loops: CDR1 LGHDT, CDR2 YNNKEL (reference sequence). CDR3 in DNA: TGTGCCAGCAAATTCGGAGGAGGTAATGAGCAGTTCTTC. Translating it yields CASKFGGGNEQFF.

Turning to this clonotype: One junction end disagrees with the germline gene, perhaps due to a read error. The CDR3 loop reads CAIREGPLEHF. Written as DNA, the CDR3 is TGTGCCATCAGGGAGGGACCCCTGGAGCACTTC. The chain has TRBV10-3 and TRBJ2-1; possible D gene TRBD2, 6 bases. CDR3 length: 11 residues. Germline V CDR1 and CDR2: ENHRY, SYGVKD.

This clonotype was seen only a few times. The rearrangement links TRBV6-1 to TRBJ2-3, with TRBD2 identical over 15 bases. Trimming took 5 bases from V and 1 from J; bases not matched to a gene: 7. There are 18 residues in the CDR3. Germline V gives CDR1 MNHNS, CDR2 SASEGT. Written as DNA, the CDR3 is TGTGCCAGCAGTCGCGGACTAGCGGGAGGGCCTCGCACAGATACGCAGTATTTT. Translation: CASSRGLAGGPRTDTQYF.

There are a few counts of this clonotype. The rearrangement joins TRBV6-1 to TRBJ2-5; TRBD1 matches 9 bases. CDR1 is MNHNS and CDR2 is SASEGT in the germline V gene. The CDR3 loop spans 12 amino acids. After removal of 2 bases from V and 13 bases from J, the junction contained 5 bases not matched to a gene. In DNA form, the CDR3 reads TGTGCCAGCAGTGAATATCGGACAGGGGCGTACTTC. Translated: CASSEYRTGAYF.

About this clonotype: Relative to the germline gene, one junction end is altered; a read error may explain this. The chain carries TRBV4-1 and TRBJ2-4; weak D call: TRBD1 (5 bases). CDR1 is MGHRA, CDR2 YSYEKL, per germline. The CDR3 extends over 15 amino acids. The CDR3 loop is CASSQGGVAKDTQYF. DNA for the CDR3: TGCGCCAGCAGCCAAGGGGGCGTAGCCAAAGACACTCAGTATTTC.

This clonotype was found many times. The gene calls are TRBV6-5 and TRBJ2-1; 15 positions agree with TRBD2. The germline gives CDR1 MNHEY, CDR2 SVGAGI. This CDR3 comprises 16 residues. V was clipped by 4 bases and J by 6 bases; unmatched bases: 4. The CDR3 bases are TGTGCCAGCAGTTTTCGGACTAGCGGGAGGGGCAATGAGCAGTTCTTC. Protein sequence: CASSFRTSGRGNEQFF.

Comment on this clonotype: One end of the junction fails to match germline, which may point to a read error. The chain is built from TRBV27 and TRBJ2-4, with D possibly called TRBD1 or TRBD2 (6 bases each). This CDR3 has 15 amino acids. CDR1 and CDR2 from the germline V gene are MNHEY and SMNVEV (reference sequence). Here the CDR3 DNA reads TGTGCCGGCAGCCCCGGGGGCGCGGACCAAGACACCCAGTACTTC. This gives the protein CAGSPGGADQDTQYF.

As concerns this clonotype: One end of the junction does not line up with germline, which may come from a read error. The V gene is TRBV24-1, the J gene TRBJ2-4; a weak D match, TRBD2 (6 bases). The tail of the sequence fits TRBJ2-3 better, so the J call may be wrong. Germline V gene data show CDR1 as KGHDR and CDR2 as SFDVKD. The CDR3 is 16 residues long. CDR3 sequence: CATRETGVGDKDTQYF. In DNA, the CDR3 is TGTGCCACCCGTGAGACGGGGGTGGGCGACAAAGACACGCAGTATTTT.

Remarks on this clonotype: At one boundary the junction diverges from the germline segment, which might be a read error. This chain connects TRBV6-1 to TRBJ2-5; D is perhaps TRBD1 or TRBD2 (5 bases each). The tail of the sequence fits TRBJ2-3 better, so the J call may be wrong. Germline values: CDR1 MNHNS, CDR2 SASEGT. The CDR3 is 15 amino acids. In DNA, the CDR3 is TGTGCCAGGGCCATCGTGGGACGTGCGGCAGAGACGCAGTATTTT. Translation gives CARAIVGRAAETQYF.

This clonotype came up many times. The rearrangement uses TRBV11-2 and TRBJ2-3; 10 bases match TRBD2. Trimming cost V 6 bases and J 2 bases; bases outside gene matches: 5. Germline lookup yields CDR1 SGHAT and CDR2 FQNNGV. The CDR3 runs to 15 residues. The CDR3 is CASRSSGSPTDTQYF. The CDR3 nucleotides are TGTGCCAGCAGGTCTAGCGGGAGCCCCACAGATACGCAGTATTTT.

This clonotype was counted ten times or more. V gene TRBV6-4 combines with J gene TRBJ1-2; D remains ambiguous. V lost 0 bases to trimming and J lost 4 bases, with 6 bases between them. The CDR3 sequence is 13 residues long. Germline lookup yields CDR1 MRHNA and CDR2 SNTAGT. CDR3 nucleotides: TGTGCCAGCAGTGACTCAGGAGGCTATGGCTACACCTTC. It encodes CASSDSGGYGYTF.

The CDR3 region is CASSLGIPGQGLGEQYF. In DNA, the CDR3 is TGTGCCAGCAGCTTAGGGATACCGGGACAGGGATTAGGCGAGCAGTACTTC. The rearrangement joins TRBV7-6 to TRBJ2-7; TRBD1 matches 9 bases. The germline gives CDR1 SGHVS, CDR2 FNYEAQ. The V and J ends lost 1 base and 6 bases, in that order; junction bases with no gene match: 13. The CDR3 covers 17 residues. The variable domain in full, with the rest retrieved from reference TRBV7-6 and TRBJ2-7, is GAGVSQSPRYKVTKRGQDVALRCDPISGHVSLYWYRQALGQGPEFLTYFNYEAQQDKSGLPNDRFSAERPEGSISTLTIQRTEQRDSAMYRCASSLGIPGQGLGEQYFGPGTRLTVT.

This chain connects TRBV6-1 to TRBJ2-1; 14 bases are a match to TRBD2. The V gene end was trimmed by 3 bases and the J gene end by 10 bases; junction bases not matched to a gene: 14. The CDR3 has 18 amino acids. In germline, CDR1 is MNHNS, CDR2 SASEGT. CDR3 nucleotide sequence: TGTGCCAGCAGTGATGGACTAGCGGGAGGCCCGCGCTCGTGGGAGCAGTTCTTC. Amino acids: CASSDGLAGGPRSWEQFF.

CDR3 DNA: TGTGCCAGCAGGGGGGACAGGTCTTGGGAGCAGTACTTC. Translation gives CASRGDRSWEQYF. The chain has TRBV6-4 and TRBJ2-1, with TRBD1 matching 8 bases. The DNA matches TRBJ2-7 better at its end, which makes the J call doubtful. The CDR3 is 13 residues long. Germline CDR1 is MRHNA and CDR2 is SNTAGT.

This clonotype has a count of ten or more. A much larger clonotype is one base distant, so this may be a read error. The chain carries TRBV12-3 or TRBV12-4 and TRBJ2-4; D is unclear. This CDR3 has 13 amino acids. Trimming removed 7 bases at V and 13 bases at J, with 20 bases between. CDR3: CASTPHYAGEQYF. DNA for the CDR3: TGTGCCAGCACACCCCACTATGCTGGTGAGCAGTACTTC.

This clonotype was recorded many times. This may stem from a read error, because a much larger clone lies one nucleotide away. The V gene is TRBV6-1, the J gene TRBJ2-5, with 9 bases lining up with TRBD1. The junction had 15 bases not matched to a gene; V was cut back by 5 bases and J by 11 bases. CDR1 MNHNS and CDR2 SASEGT come from the germline V gene. This CDR3 comprises 15 residues. CDR3 protein: CASSKQGALYNEQYF. Written as DNA, the CDR3 is TGTGCCAGCAGTAAACAGGGGGCGCTTTACAATGAGCAGTACTTC.

For this clonotype: A read error may produce the germline difference seen at one junction end. The rearrangement uses TRBV10-2 and TRBJ2-3; D may be TRBD1 or TRBD2 (6 bases each). Germline assignment: CDR1 WSHSY and CDR2 SAAADI. The CDR3 loop spans 14 amino acids. The CDR3 bases are TGCGGCAGCTGGGGGCGGGGAGGCAAAGATACGCAGTATTTC. Its translation: CGSWGRGGKDTQYF.